This T cell receptor beta chain originates from a study of early T cells in non-severe SARS-CoV-2 infection. About the research overall: Sequencing was performed on bulk RNA from unsorted whole blood, leaving chains unpaired.

Study observations and caveats: VDJdb matching favored anti-spike CD8 responses, missing private and CD4 specificities.

Unique molecular identifier tags were affixed to discrete cDNA molecules. MiXCR, applied by TCRdb to the 5' RACE reads, yields one record per CDR3 protein. Of approximately 28,000 distinct CDR3 sequences listed, 4.5% to 6% were seen once; the top ten hold 4%. The CDR3 is 14 amino acids. V was trimmed by 3 bases and J by 1 base, leaving 7 bases between them. This clonotype came up a few times. Antigen unknown. Input material: whole blood. This TCR was recovered from an adult who was a healthcare worker with PCR-confirmed SARS-CoV-2 infection or an uninfected control (not recorded which). V usage is TRBV12-3 or TRBV12-4 and J usage is TRBJ1-5; D may be TRBD1 (5 bases). The CDR3 sequence: CASSLGVSNQPQHF. Here the CDR3 DNA reads TGTGCCAGCAGTTTGGGGGTGAGCAATCAGCCCCAGCATTTT.